The entry below describes one T cell receptor beta chain. Its specificity is not known. The data originate from a study of cytomegalovirus exposure and HLA in healthy donors. Overall study: From 150 million to 200 million T cells, an earlier analysis saw approximately 110 million unique TCR beta sequences. Notes on the study in general: Rarity marked most TCR sequences, yet some public TCRs occurred in many donors. Several of the most significant clusters were apparently associated with common viral pathogens in a later analysis.

With 0 bases removed from V and 6 bases from J, the gap between germline ends came to 15 bases. The CDR3 spans 15 residues. Germline lookup yields CDR1 SGHRS and CDR2 YFSETQ. Primers: 60 Vbeta forward and 13 Jbeta reverse. Libraries were prepared by immunoSEQ multiplex PCR; TCRdb keeps only in-frame clonotypes and omits some of them. The repertoire consists of some 150,000 clones, with approximately 74% occurring once and the leading ten covering approximately 3%. This clonotype was sampled from a woman aged 25 to 39 in good health and CMV-seronegative. The specimen was PBMCs. J is TRBJ1-2 and V is TRBV5-1; D is perhaps TRBD1 (6 bases). CDR3 nucleotide sequence: TGCGCCAGCAGCTTGGAGGGGCAGGGGAGCGATGGCTACACCTTC. Its translation is CASSLEGQGSDGYTF.